Listed here are 7 T cell receptor beta chains from one sample, sequenced in a study of T cells after yellow fever vaccination. TCRdb independently ran MiXCR on the 5' RACE reads; one entry per CDR3 protein. The sample contains under 200,000 distinct CDR3 sequences, about 7% of which appear only once. The sample in question was CD4+ T cells sorted from PBMCs, obtained less than 6 days after the first yellow fever vaccination. These receptors all come from a man between 18 and 35 years old who received the YFV17D yellow fever vaccine.

This clonotype has just a few counts. The rearrangement uses TRBV28 and TRBJ2-6; 7 bases match TRBD1. The trim removed 7 bases at V and 14 bases at J, leaving 8 bases unmatched. CDR1 and CDR2 from the germline V gene are MDHEN and SYDVKM. The CDR3 spans 12 residues. CDR3 DNA sequence: TGTGCCAGCAATCGACAGGGCCCCCTCCTGACTTTC. Its protein is CASNRQGPLLTF.

This clonotype was observed many times. The chain employs TRBV29-1 and TRBJ1-4; D is unresolved. V was cut by 8 bases and J by 4 bases, with 11 bases left in between. This CDR3 has 12 residues. Germline CDR1 is SQVTM and CDR2 is ANQGSEA. CDR3 in amino acids: CSYRANNEKLFF. The CDR3 DNA reads as TGCAGCTATCGAGCGAATAATGAAAAACTGTTTTTT.

The V call is TRBV7-6, the J call TRBJ1-1; D is unresolved. Trimming removed 4 bases from V and 2 bases from J, with 5 bases in between. Germline V gene lookup returns CDR1 SGHVS and CDR2 FNYEAQ. The CDR3 is 12 amino acids. The CDR3 sequence: CASSSSNTEAFF. The CDR3 DNA is TGTGCCAGCAGCTCTTCCAACACTGAAGCTTTCTTT.

This clonotype was seen repeatedly, ten times or more. The chain links TRBV12-3 or TRBV12-4 to TRBJ2-5; weak D call: TRBD1 (6 bases). The CDR3 consists of 13 residues. V was shortened by 6 bases and J by 2 bases, with 10 bases between the two germline ends. CDR3 DNA: TGTGCCAGCAGGGGACAAATTCAAGAGACCCAGTACTTC. This codes for CASRGQIQETQYF.

This clonotype has ten or more counts. CDR3 region: CASSPRGRTDTQYF. The DNA for the CDR3 is TGTGCCAGCAGTCCTCGTGGTCGCACAGATACGCAGTATTTT. The gene calls are TRBV27 and TRBJ2-3; D uncertain. Germline loops: CDR1 MNHEY, CDR2 SMNVEV (reference sequence). The CDR3 is made up of 14 amino acids. V lost 5 bases to trimming and J lost 1 base, with 10 bases between them.

In its sample, this clonotype was seen many times. The gene calls are TRBV6-5 and TRBJ1-1; TRBD1 agrees at 8 bases. The V gene's germline CDR1 is MNHEY and CDR2 SVGAGI. Losses at the gene ends were 6 bases for V and 4 bases for J; bases not matched to a gene: 10. CDR3 length: 15 residues. The CDR3 coding sequence is TGTGCCAGCAGCTACCGCAGGGGGCAAGGCACTGAAGCTTTCTTT. Translating it yields CASSYRRGQGTEAFF.

Many counts were recorded for this clonotype. The chain is built from TRBV9 and TRBJ2-3; unclear D gene. In germline, CDR1 is SGDLS, CDR2 YYNGEE. V lost 3 bases to trimming and J lost 0 bases, with 5 bases between them. This CDR3 has 13 residues. CDR3 coding DNA: TGTGCCAGCAGCGCAACTAGCACAGATACGCAGTATTTT. This translates into CASSATSTDTQYF. Filled out from reference TRBV9 and TRBJ2-3, the complete variable domain reads DSGVTQTPKHLITATGQRVTLRCSPRSGDLSVYWYQQSLDQGLQFLIQYYNGEERAKGNILERFSAQQFPDLHSELNLSSLELGDSALYFCASSATSTDTQYFGPGTRLTVL.